The rows below give T cell receptor beta chains drawn from one sample of a study of cytomegalovirus exposure and HLA in healthy donors. The assay was immunoSEQ multiplex PCR, and TCRdb's table has in-frame clones only and misses some. In total, the table holds nearly 200,000 clones. Sequencing used PBMCs. These receptors were collected from a boy under 18 in good health and CMV-seronegative. Both conserved end residues are part of each CDR3. The order of the fields is D gene, V gene, J gene, CDR3 DNA, CDR3 protein. A D gene is named only where the DNA matches it firmly.

NA	TRBV10-1	TRBJ2-3	TGCGCCAGCAGTACCGAGCGGGGCACAGATACGCAGTATTTT	CASSTERGTDTQYF
NA	TRBV19	TRBJ1-1	TGTGCCAGTACCATTCCAGGGAAGGCTTTCTTT	CASTIPGKAFF
NA	TRBV30	TRBJ1-1	TGTGCCTGGACCCAAGGGAGACTTGTAGCTTTCTTT	CAWTQGRLVAFF
TRBD1	TRBV19	TRBJ1-1	TGTGCCAGTAGACCGTGGACAGGGGAGCCGAACACTGAAGCTTTCTTT	CASRPWTGEPNTEAFF
TRBD1	TRBV14	TRBJ1-6	TGTGCCAGCAGCCGACTCCGACAGGGGGCATTTTCACCCCTCCACTTT	CASSRLRQGAFSPLHF
NA	TRBV6-5	TRBJ1-1	TGTGCCAGCAGTTCCGCACACGCGGGCAGCACTGAAGCTTTCTTT	CASSSAHAGSTEAFF
TRBD1	TRBV7-2	TRBJ1-5	TGTGCCAGCAGCTCGCTCGGACAGGGGGCTAGCAATCAGCCCCAGCATTTT	CASSSLGQGASNQPQHF
TRBD1	TRBV27	TRBJ1-4	TGTGCCAGCAAAGGACAGGGGGCGAAAATTCGTAATGAAAAACTGTTTTTT	CASKGQGAKIRNEKLFF
NA	TRBV11-2	TRBJ2-5	TGTGCCAGCAGCACAGACGGGGGAGAGACCCAGTACTTC	CASSTDGGETQYF
TRBD2	TRBV2	TRBJ2-1	TGTGCCAGCGACGGTAGCGGGGTAGGTGAGCAGTTCTTC	CASDGSGVGEQFF
TRBD2	TRBV11-2	TRBJ2-7	TGTGCCAGCAGCTGGGGACTAGCGGGGGCGTACTACGAGCAGTACTTC	CASSWGLAGAYYEQYF
TRBD1	TRBV2	TRBJ1-3	TGTGCCAGCAGTGCGCGACCATGGGGACAGGGTTCCCAGGCTGGAAACACCATATATTTT	CASSARPWGQGSQAGNTIYF
TRBD1	TRBV25-1	TRBJ1-1	TGTGCCAGCCAACGGGGGGACAGGGGGACTGAAGCTTTCTTT	CASQRGDRGTEAFF
TRBD2	TRBV4-3	TRBJ2-3	TGCGCCAGCAGCCAAGGATCATATAGCGGGGGGGCAGATACGCAGTATTTT	CASSQGSYSGGADTQYF
TRBD2	TRBV7-9	TRBJ2-3	TGTGCCAGCAGCCGACGGCTAGCGGGGACAGATACGCAGTATTTT	CASSRRLAGTDTQYF
TRBD1	TRBV7-2	TRBJ2-1	TGTGCCAGCAGCTTAGAACAGGGGGCCAAGGAGCAGTTCTTC	CASSLEQGAKEQFF
TRBD1	TRBV5-1	TRBJ2-6	TGCGCCAGCAGCTTGCGGGACAGGGGGTCTGGGGCCAACGTCCTGACTTTC	CASSLRDRGSGANVLTF
NA	TRBV13	TRBJ1-4	TGTGCCAGCAGCTCTAGTCGGCCCCCAAAGGAAAAACTGTTTTTT	CASSSSRPPKEKLFF
NA	TRBV6-5	TRBJ1-1	TGTGCCAGCAGTTACGGGGCTGGGACTGAAGCTTTCTTT	CASSYGAGTEAFF
NA	TRBV11-2	TRBJ1-2	TGTGCCAGCAGCCCCCCAGGAATCGGCGGCTACACCTTC	CASSPPGIGGYTF
TRBD1	TRBV4-1	TRBJ1-1	TGCGCCAGCAGCCACCGAGACAGGGGGTGGTTGGGGAACACTGAAGCTTTCTTT	CASSHRDRGWLGNTEAFF
NA	TRBV11-3	TRBJ1-4	TGTGCCAGCAGCCCTAACGGGAACCTTGCAACTAATGAAAAACTGTTTTTT	CASSPNGNLATNEKLFF
NA	TRBV18	TRBJ2-1	TGTGCCAGCTCAGAGTACAATGAGCAGTTCTTC	CASSEYNEQFF
TRBD1	TRBV15	TRBJ1-3	TGTGCCACCAGGCCGGACAGGGGCCAACTCTCTGGAAACACCATATATTTT	CATRPDRGQLSGNTIYF
NA	TRBV25-1	TRBJ2-1	TGTGCCAGCATATGGTACAGGGTGAGGAATGAGCAGTTCTTC	CASIWYRVRNEQFF
TRBD1	TRBV15	TRBJ2-7	TGTGCCACCAGCAGAGTCCCAGGACAGGGAGACTACGAGCAGTACTTC	CATSRVPGQGDYEQYF
TRBD2	TRBV4-1	TRBJ2-3	TGCGCCACCCGCCTAGCGGGGGGGCGAGATACGCAGTATTTT	CATRLAGGRDTQYF
TRBD1	TRBV9	TRBJ2-5	TGTGCCAGCAGCCCCCGGACAGGGTACCAAGAGACCCAGTACTTC	CASSPRTGYQETQYF
TRBD1	TRBV7-9	TRBJ2-7	TGTGCCAGCAGCCGGAATTCCGGGACAGCCTTCTACGAGCAGTACTTC	CASSRNSGTAFYEQYF
NA	TRBV13	TRBJ1-1	TGTGCCAGCAGCCTAGACGGGGTGAACACTGAAGCTTTCTTT	CASSLDGVNTEAFF
NA	TRBV6-5	TRBJ2-7	TGTGCCAGCAGTTACGCCCAGGGATCCTACGAGCAGTACTTC	CASSYAQGSYEQYF
TRBD1	TRBV11-2	TRBJ1-3	TGTGCCAGCAGCTTAGGAGGACAGGGGGCGACTGGAAACACCATATATTTT	CASSLGGQGATGNTIYF
TRBD1	TRBV5-1	TRBJ1-3	TGCGCCAGCAGCCCAACAGGGACAGTCCGAAACACCATATATTTT	CASSPTGTVRNTIYF
TRBD1	TRBV25-1	TRBJ2-3	TGTGCCAGCAGTGATCCCTGGGGACAGGCTCACACAGATACGCAGTATTTT	CASSDPWGQAHTDTQYF
NA	TRBV7-2	TRBJ2-3	TGTGCCAGCAGCTCCCCCCTCAGCGGATACACAGATACGCAGTATTTT	CASSSPLSGYTDTQYF
NA	TRBV11-3	TRBJ2-1	TGTGCCAGCAGCTTAGGGGGGGTCAATGAGCAGTTCTTC	CASSLGGVNEQFF